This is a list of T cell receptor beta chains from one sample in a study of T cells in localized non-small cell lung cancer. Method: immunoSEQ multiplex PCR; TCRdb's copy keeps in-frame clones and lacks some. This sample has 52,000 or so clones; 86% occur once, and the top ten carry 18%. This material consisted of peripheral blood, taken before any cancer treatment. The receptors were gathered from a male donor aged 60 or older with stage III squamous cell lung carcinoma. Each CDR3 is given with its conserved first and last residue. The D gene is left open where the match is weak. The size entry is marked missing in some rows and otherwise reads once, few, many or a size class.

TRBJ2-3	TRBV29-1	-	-	TGCAGCTCTCAGGGGGCGGGAGGGGCAGATACGCAGTATTTT	CSSQGAGGADTQYF
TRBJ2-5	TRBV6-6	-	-	TGTGCCAGCAGTTTTAGGGAGGCCCAGTACTTC	CASSFREAQYF
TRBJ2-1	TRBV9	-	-	TGTGCCAGCAGACAAGGACTCGAGGGACAATCTGAGCAGTTCTTC	CASRQGLEGQSEQFF
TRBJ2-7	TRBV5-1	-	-	TGCGCCAGCAGCTTGAACACAGGTTTCTCCTACGAGCAGTACTTC	CASSLNTGFSYEQYF
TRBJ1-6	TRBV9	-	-	TGTGCCAGCAGCGTAGCGTCAGGGGAATCACCCCTCCACTTT	CASSVASGESPLHF
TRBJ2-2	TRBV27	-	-	TGTGCCAGCAGTTTTGGGAACACCGGGGAGCTGTTTTTT	CASSFGNTGELFF
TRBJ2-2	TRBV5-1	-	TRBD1	TGCGCCAGCAGCTTGCTACAGGGGGCCCCCGGGGAGCTGTTTTTT	CASSLLQGAPGELFF
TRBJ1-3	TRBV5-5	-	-	TGTGCCAGCAGCTCGGACACCTCTGGAAACACCATATATTTT	CASSSDTSGNTIYF
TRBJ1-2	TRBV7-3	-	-	TGTGCCAGCAGCTTACGGGGTAATAGCTATGGCTACACCTTC	CASSLRGNSYGYTF
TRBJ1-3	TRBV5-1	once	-	TGCGCCAGCAGCCCCGACACTTCCTCTGGAAACACCATATATTTT	CASSPDTSSGNTIYF
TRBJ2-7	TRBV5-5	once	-	TGTGCCAGCAGCTTCGGCCTCCTCTACTCCTACGAGCAGTACTTC	CASSFGLLYSYEQYF
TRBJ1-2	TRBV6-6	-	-	TGTGCCAGCATAACGAGGGCCGGTGGCTACACCTTC	CASITRAGGYTF
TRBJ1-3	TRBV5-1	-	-	TGCGCCAGCAGCTTGGTGGGCACCTCCGGAAACACCATATATTTT	CASSLVGTSGNTIYF
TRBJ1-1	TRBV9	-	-	TGTGCCAGCAGCCCGGGGACTGGCACTGAAGCTTTCTTT	CASSPGTGTEAFF
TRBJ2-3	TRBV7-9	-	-	TGTGCCAGCAGCTTAGTGACGGGTTCCACAGATACGCAGTATTTT	CASSLVTGSTDTQYF
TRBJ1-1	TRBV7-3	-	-	TGTGCCAGCAGCTCCACCCAGAGCACTGAAGCTTTCTTT	CASSSTQSTEAFF
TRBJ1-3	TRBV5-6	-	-	TGTGCCAGCAGCTTGAGTGGACAGTCTTTCTACGGAAACACCATATATTTT	CASSLSGQSFYGNTIYF
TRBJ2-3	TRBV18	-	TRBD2	TGTGCCAGCTCACCCCCTAGCGGAGATACGCAGTATTTT	CASSPPSGDTQYF
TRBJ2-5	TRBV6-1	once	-	TGTGCCAGCAGTGAATCGGGACGCCCGGAGACCCAGTACTTC	CASSESGRPETQYF
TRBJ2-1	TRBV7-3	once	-	TGTGCCAGCAGCCGGGAGCTTAGCTCGGTCGCTGAGCAGTTCTTC	CASSRELSSVAEQFF
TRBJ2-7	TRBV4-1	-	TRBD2	TGCGCCAGCAGCACTCGGACTAGCGGGGTCCCCTACGAGCAGTACTTC	CASSTRTSGVPYEQYF
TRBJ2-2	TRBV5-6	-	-	TGTGCCAGCAGCTTGGTGCAAGGGAAAGGTACCGGGGAGCTGTTTTTT	CASSLVQGKGTGELFF
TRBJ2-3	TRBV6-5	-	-	TGTGCCAGCAGTTACCAGAGTGCTAGCACAGATACGCAGTATTTT	CASSYQSASTDTQYF
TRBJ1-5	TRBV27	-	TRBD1	TGTGCCAGCAGTTTCACCGGGACAGGGCTCGGTCAGCCCCAGCATTTT	CASSFTGTGLGQPQHF
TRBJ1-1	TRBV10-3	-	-	TGTGCCATCAGTGAGTCGGGGTGGAACACTGAAGCTTTCTTT	CAISESGWNTEAFF
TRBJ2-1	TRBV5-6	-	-	TGTGCCAGCAGCTTAAGAGATGAGCAGTTCTTC	CASSLRDEQFF
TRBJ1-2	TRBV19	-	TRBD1	TGTGCCAGTAGTATAGGGGACAGGGAGCTTCCCTATGGCTACACCTTC	CASSIGDRELPYGYTF
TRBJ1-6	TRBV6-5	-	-	TGTGCCAGCAGCCCTGGGGGTAATTCACCCCTCCACTTT	CASSPGGNSPLHF
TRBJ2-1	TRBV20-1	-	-	TGCAGTGCTAGATTGATCAATGAGCAGTTCTTC	CSARLINEQFF
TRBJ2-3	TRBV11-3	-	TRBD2	TGTGCCAGCAGCTTGGGGACTAGCGGGCAAACAGATACGCAGTATTTT	CASSLGTSGQTDTQYF
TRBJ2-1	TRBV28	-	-	TGTGCCAGCAGTTTTCAGCTTAAGAATGAGCAGTTCTTC	CASSFQLKNEQFF
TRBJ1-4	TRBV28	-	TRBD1	TGTGCCAGCAGGACAGGGGGAAGGACTAATGAAAAACTGTTTTTT	CASRTGGRTNEKLFF
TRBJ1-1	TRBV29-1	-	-	TGCAGCGTTGAATCGACAGGAGGGACTGAAGCTTTCTTT	CSVESTGGTEAFF
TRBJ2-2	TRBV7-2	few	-	TGTGCCAGCAGCTTAGCGCCCAGCGGGGAGCTGTTTTTT	CASSLAPSGELFF
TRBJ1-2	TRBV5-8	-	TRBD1	TGTGCCAGCAGCTCCAAATCCGGGACAGGGGGATATGGCTACACCTTC	CASSSKSGTGGYGYTF
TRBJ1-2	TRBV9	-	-	TGTGCCAGCAGCGTATCCGGGGACCGAACACCGTATGGCTACACCTTC	CASSVSGDRTPYGYTF
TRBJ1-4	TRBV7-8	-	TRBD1	TGTGCCAGCAGCCCTGGGACAGTCGCTTTTAATGAAAAACTGTTTTTT	CASSPGTVAFNEKLFF
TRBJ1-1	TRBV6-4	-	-	TGTGCCAGCCGATCCGAGGGACAAATGAACACTGAAGCTTTCTTT	CASRSEGQMNTEAFF
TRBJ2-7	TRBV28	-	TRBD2	TGTGCCAGCAGTTCGCTAGCGGGGAAGGGGGAGCAGTACTTC	CASSSLAGKGEQYF
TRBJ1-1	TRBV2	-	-	TGTGCCAGCATTATACAGCCCGGAGTTGAAGCTTTCTTT	CASIIQPGVEAFF